This passage covers 4 T cell receptor gamma chains from one sample sequenced in a study of intestinal T cells in coeliac disease. TRG repertoires were amplified with LymphoTrack primers from about 200 ng of biopsy DNA. TCRdb made new clone calls on the multiplex PCR reads using CATT. This sample has hundreds of gamma-chain clones, with more than 45% found just once. For each case, the template was genomic DNA from ten approximately 5-µm formalin-fixed paraffin-embedded scrolls. Sequences were obtained from a duodenal biopsy. These TCRs come from a human donor with celiac disease.

This clone was recorded a few times. TCRdb records a much larger clone's protein for this DNA, with a difference at residue 5 that likely arises from a read error; the protein given is the translation of the DNA. The CDR3 loop reads CATWGGCSDWIKTF. CDR3 sequence (DNA): TGTGCCACCTGGGGCGGTTGTAGTGATTGGATCAAGACGTTT. The chain joins TRGV2 to TRGJP2. Unmatched junction bases numbered 6, after V lost 5 bases and J lost 3 bases. This CDR3 is built from 14 residues. The germline V gene encodes CDR1 EGSNGY and CDR2 YDSYNSKV.

With respect to this clone: TCRdb assigns this DNA the protein of a much larger clone, which departs from its translation at residues 10 and 11; this likely reflects a read error, and the protein shown comes from translating the DNA. The V and J genes are TRGV10 and TRGJP1. TRGV10 is identified as an open reading frame with a role that is uncertain. The trim removed 8 bases at V and 15 bases at J, leaving 19 bases unmatched. The CDR3 is 14 amino acids. The CDR3 nucleotides read TGTGCTGCGTGGGATTCGGCCACTGGTTGTGTCAAGATATTT. Translated, it gives CAAWDSATGCVKIF.

For this clone: This DNA's translation and the protein TCRdb lists, from a much larger clone, do not match at residue 11, likely due to a read error; the protein shown is translated from the DNA. The V call is TRGV2, the J call TRGJP2. The CDR3 has 14 amino acids. Germline CDR1 and CDR2: EGSNGY and YDSYNSKV. CDR3 DNA: TGTGCCACCTGGGACGGTTGTAGTGATTGGGTCAAGACGTTT. Its protein is CATWDGCSDWVKTF.

This clone was picked up a small number of times. Just one base apart from a much larger clone, this may be a read error. The rearrangement links TRGV9 to TRGJ1 or TRGJ2. Germline V gene data show CDR1 as GITISATS and CDR2 as ISYDGTV (reference sequence). V gave up 0 bases and J gave up 10 bases; unmatched junction bases: 18. The CDR3 length is 16 residues. CDR3 nucleotides: TGTGCCTTGTGGGAGGTGCTAGAGCATAGTCGGGGGAAGAAACTCTTT. This sequence encodes CALWEVLEHSRGKKLF.